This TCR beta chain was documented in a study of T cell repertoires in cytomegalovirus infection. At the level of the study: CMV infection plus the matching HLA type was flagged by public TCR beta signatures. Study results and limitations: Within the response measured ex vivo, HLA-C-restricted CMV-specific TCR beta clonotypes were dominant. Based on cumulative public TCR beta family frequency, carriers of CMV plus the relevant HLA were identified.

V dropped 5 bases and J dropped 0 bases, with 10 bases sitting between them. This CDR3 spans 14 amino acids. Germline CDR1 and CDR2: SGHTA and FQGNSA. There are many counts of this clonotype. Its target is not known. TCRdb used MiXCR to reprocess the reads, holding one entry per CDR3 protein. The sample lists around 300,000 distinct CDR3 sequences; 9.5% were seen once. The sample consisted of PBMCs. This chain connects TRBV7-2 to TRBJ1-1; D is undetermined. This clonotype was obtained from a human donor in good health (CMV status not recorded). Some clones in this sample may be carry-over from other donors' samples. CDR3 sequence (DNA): TGTGCCAGCAGCCCTTCCAGGCTGAACACTGAAGCTTTCTTT. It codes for CASSPSRLNTEAFF. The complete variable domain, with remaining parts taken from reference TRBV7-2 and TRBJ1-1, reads GAGVSQSPSNKVTEKGKDVELRCDPISGHTALYWYRQSLGQGLEFLIYFQGNSAPDKSGLPSDRFSAERTGGSVSTLTIQRTQQEDSAVYLCASSPSRLNTEAFFGQGTRLTVV.